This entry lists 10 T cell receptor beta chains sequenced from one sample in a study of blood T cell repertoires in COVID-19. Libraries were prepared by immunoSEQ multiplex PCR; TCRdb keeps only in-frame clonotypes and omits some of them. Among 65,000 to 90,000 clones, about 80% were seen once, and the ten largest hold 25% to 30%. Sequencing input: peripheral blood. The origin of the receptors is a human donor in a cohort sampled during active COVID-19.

The CDR3 spells CASSQQGTFTEAFF. DNA for the CDR3: TGTGCCAGCAGCCAACAGGGGACGTTCACTGAAGCTTTCTTT. V usage is TRBV3-1 (or the pseudogene TRBV3-2) and J usage is TRBJ1-1, with a weak D call TRBD1 (6 bases). The CDR3 loop spans 14 amino acids. Per germline, CDR1 LGHDT and CDR2 YNNKEL (reference sequence). Trimming removed 2 bases from V and 4 bases from J, with 11 bases in between.

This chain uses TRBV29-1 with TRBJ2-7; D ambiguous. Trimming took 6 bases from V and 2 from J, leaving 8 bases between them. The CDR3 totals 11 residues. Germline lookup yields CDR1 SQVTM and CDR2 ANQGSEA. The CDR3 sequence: CSVRGPYEQYF. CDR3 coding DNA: TGCAGCGTCCGAGGCCCCTACGAGCAGTACTTC.

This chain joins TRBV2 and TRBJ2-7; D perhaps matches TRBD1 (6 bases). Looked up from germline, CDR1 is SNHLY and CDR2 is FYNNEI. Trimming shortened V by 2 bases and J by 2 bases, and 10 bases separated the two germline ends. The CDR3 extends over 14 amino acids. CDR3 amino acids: CASSELRGPYEQYF. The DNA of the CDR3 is TGTGCCAGCAGTGAACTCAGGGGTCCCTACGAGCAGTACTTC. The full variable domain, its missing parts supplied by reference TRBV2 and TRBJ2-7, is EPEVTQTPSHQVTQMGQEVILRCVPISNHLYFYWYRQILGQKVEFLVSFYNNEISEKSEIFDDQFSVERPDGSNFTLKIRSTKLEDSAMYFCASSELRGPYEQYFGPGTRLTVT.

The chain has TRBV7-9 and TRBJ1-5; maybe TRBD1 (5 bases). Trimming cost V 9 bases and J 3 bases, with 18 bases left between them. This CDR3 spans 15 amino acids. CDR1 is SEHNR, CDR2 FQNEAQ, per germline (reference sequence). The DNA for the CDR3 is TGTGCCAGAACCGGGGGAGGGAGGTTCAATCAGCCCCAGCATTTT. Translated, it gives CARTGGGRFNQPQHF.

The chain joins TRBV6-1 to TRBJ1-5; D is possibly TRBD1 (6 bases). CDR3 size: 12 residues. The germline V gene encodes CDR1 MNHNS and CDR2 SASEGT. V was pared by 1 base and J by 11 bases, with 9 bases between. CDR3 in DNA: TGTGCCAGCAGTGAAGAATGGACAGCCCAGCATTTT. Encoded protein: CASSEEWTAQHF.

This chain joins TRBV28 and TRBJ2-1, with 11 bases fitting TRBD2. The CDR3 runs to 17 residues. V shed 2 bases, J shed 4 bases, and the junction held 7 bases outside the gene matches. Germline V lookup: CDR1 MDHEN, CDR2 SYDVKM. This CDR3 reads CASSLLLAGDGYNEQFF. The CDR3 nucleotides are TGTGCCAGCAGTTTACTACTAGCGGGGGATGGGTACAATGAGCAGTTCTTC. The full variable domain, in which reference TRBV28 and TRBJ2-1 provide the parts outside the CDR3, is DVKVTQSSRYLVKRTGEKVFLECVQDMDHENMFWYRQDPGLGLRLIYFSYDVKMKEKGDIPEGYSVSREKKERFSLILESASTNQTSMYLCASSLLLAGDGYNEQFFGPGTRLTVL.

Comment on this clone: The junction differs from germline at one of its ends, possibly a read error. CDR3 in amino acids: CRIHRDWGTQYF. As DNA, the CDR3 is TGCCGGATCCACCGGGACTGGGGGACCCAGTACTTC. V and J are TRBV6-4 and TRBJ2-5, with D maybe TRBD2 (6 bases). The CDR3 has 12 amino acids. Germline V CDR1 and CDR2: MRHNA, SNTAGT.

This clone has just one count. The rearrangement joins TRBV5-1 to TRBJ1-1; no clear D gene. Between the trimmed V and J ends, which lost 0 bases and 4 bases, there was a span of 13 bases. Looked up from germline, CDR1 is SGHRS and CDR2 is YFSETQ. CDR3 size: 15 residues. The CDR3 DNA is TGCGCCAGCAGCTTGGAGGTAGGAAGGAGCACTGAAGCTTTCTTT. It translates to CASSLEVGRSTEAFF.

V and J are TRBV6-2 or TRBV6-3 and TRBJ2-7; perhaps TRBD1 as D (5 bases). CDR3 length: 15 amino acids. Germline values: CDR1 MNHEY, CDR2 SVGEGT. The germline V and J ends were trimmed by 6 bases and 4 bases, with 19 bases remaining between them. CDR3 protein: CASSSRKDNKYEQYF. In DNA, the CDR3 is TGTGCCAGCAGCTCCAGGAAGGACAATAAATACGAGCAGTACTTC.

This chain's CDR3 is CASSSGLAPTDTQYF. The CDR3 DNA reads as TGCGCCAGCAGCTCGGGACTAGCCCCCACAGATACGCAGTATTTT. This sequence joins TRBV5-1 and TRBJ2-3; 9 bases align to TRBD2. This CDR3 spans 15 amino acids. Trimming took 3 bases from V and 2 from J; bases not matched to a gene: 4. Germline CDR1 reads SGHRS; CDR2 reads YFSETQ.